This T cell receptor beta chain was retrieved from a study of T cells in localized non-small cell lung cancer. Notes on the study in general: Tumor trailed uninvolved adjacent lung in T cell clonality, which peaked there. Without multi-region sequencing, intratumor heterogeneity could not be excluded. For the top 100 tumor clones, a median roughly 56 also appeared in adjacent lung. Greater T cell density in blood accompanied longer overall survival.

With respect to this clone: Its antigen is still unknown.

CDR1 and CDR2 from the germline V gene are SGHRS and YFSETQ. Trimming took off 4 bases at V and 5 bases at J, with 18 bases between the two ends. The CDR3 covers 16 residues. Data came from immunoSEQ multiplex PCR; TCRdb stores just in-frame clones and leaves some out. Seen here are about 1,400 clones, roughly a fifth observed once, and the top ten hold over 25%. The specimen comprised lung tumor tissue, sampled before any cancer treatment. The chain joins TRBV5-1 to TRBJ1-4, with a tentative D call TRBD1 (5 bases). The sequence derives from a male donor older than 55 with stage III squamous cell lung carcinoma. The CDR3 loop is CASSPQGVVKNEKLFF. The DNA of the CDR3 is TGCGCCAGCAGCCCTCAGGGCGTGGTGAAGAATGAAAAACTGTTTTTT. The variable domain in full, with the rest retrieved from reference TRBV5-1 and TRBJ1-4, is KAGVTQTPRYLIKTRGQQVTLSCSPISGHRSVSWYQQTPGQGLQFLFEYFSETQRNKGNFPGRFSGRQFSNSRSEMNVSTLELGDSALYLCASSPQGVVKNEKLFFGSGTQLSVL.